This TCR beta chain was found in a study of blood T cells in healthy people across ages. The use of a sample-barcoded 5' primer and a J-beta primer mix characterized a second PCR of roughly 7 to 11 cycles. TCRdb analysed the 5' RACE reads with MiXCR anew, one entry per CDR3 protein. The table includes under 800,000 distinct CDR3 sequences, roughly two fifths detected once. This clonotype came up many times. Looked up from germline, CDR1 is SGHKS and CDR2 is YYEKEE (reference sequence). The CDR3 sequence is 15 residues long. V lost 1 base, J lost 0 bases, and 8 bases lay in between. Sequencing used blood. This TCR was sampled from a woman aged 55-69 years in good health. The chain links TRBV5-5 to TRBJ1-5; D unresolved. The CDR3 nucleotides are TGTGCCAGCAGCTTGCTCGGGAATAGCAATCAGCCCCAGCATTTT. Protein: CASSLLGNSNQPQHF. Complete variable domain (other parts from reference TRBV5-5 and TRBJ1-5): DAGVTQSPTHLIKTRGQQVTLRCSPISGHKSVSWYQQVLGQGPQFIFQYYEKEERGRGNFPDRFSARQFPNYSSELNVNALLLGDSALYLCASSLLGNSNQPQHFGDGTRLSIL.